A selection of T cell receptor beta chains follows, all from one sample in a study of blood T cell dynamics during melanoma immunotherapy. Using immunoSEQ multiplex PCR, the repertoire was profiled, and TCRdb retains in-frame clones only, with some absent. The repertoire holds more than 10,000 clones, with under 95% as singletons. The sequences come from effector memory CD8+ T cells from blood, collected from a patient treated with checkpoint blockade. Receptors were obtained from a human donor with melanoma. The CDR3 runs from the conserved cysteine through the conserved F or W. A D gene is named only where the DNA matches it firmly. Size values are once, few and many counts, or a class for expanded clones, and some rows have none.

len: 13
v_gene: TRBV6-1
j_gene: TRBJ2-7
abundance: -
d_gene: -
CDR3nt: TGTGCCAGCAGTTGGACAGACACCTACGAGCAGTACTTC
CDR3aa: CASSWTDTYEQYF

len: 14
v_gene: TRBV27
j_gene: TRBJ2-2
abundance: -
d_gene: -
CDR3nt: TGTGCCAGCAGTTTATCGTCGGTCCCCGGGGAGCTGTTTTTT
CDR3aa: CASSLSSVPGELFF

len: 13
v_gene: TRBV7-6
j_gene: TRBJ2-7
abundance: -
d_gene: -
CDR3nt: TGTGCCAGCAGCTTAGAAAAATGGTACGAGCAGTACTTC
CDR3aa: CASSLEKWYEQYF

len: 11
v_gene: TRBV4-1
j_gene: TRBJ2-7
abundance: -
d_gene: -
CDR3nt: TGCGCCAGCAGCCACTCGGGGGAGCAGTACTTC
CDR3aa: CASSHSGEQYF

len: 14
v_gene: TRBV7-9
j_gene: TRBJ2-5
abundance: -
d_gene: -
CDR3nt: TGTGCCAGCAGCTTAGCGCTGGCCGGGGAGACCCAGTACTTC
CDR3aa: CASSLALAGETQYF

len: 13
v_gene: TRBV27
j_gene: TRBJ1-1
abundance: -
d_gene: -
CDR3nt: TGTGCCAGCAGGGACTCGATGAACACTGAAGCTTTCTTT
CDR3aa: CASRDSMNTEAFF

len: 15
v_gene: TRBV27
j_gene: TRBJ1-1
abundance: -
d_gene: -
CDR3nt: TGTGCCAGCAGTTTATCTGGCAGTCCGAACACTGAAGCTTTCTTT
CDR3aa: CASSLSGSPNTEAFF

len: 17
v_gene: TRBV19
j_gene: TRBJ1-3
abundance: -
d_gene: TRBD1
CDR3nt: TGTGCCAGTAGTATACCGGACAGGGTTTACTCTGGAAACACCATATATTTT
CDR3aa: CASSIPDRVYSGNTIYF

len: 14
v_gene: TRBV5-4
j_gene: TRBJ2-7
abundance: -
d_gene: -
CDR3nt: TGTGCCAGCAGCTTAATTGGACAGAGCTACGAGCAGTACTTC
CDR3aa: CASSLIGQSYEQYF

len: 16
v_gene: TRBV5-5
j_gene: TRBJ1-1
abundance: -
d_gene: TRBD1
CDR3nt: TGTGCCAGCAGCTTGGCAGGGACAGGGTTGGAGATAGGGGCTTTCTTT
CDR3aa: CASSLAGTGLEIGAFF

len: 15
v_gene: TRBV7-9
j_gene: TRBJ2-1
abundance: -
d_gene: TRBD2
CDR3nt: TGTGCCAGCAGCTTGCTAGCGGGGCTCTACAATGAGCAGTTCTTC
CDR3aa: CASSLLAGLYNEQFF

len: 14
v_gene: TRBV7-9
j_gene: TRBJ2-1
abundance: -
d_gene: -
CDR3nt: TGTGCCAGCAGAGATACCAGCTCCTACAATGAGCAGTTCTTC
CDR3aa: CASRDTSSYNEQFF

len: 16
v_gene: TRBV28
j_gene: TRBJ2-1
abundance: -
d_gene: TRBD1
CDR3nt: TGTGCCAGCAGTTTGGTTGGTGAGAAAACAGGGGCTGAGCAGTTCTTC
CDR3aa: CASSLVGEKTGAEQFF

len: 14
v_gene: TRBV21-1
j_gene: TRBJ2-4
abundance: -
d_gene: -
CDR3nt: TGTGCCAGCAGCGACGGACGGACCCTAGCCATTCAGTACTTC
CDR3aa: CASSDGRTLAIQYF

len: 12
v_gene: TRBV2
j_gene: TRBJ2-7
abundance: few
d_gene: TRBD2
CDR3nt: TGTGCCAGCAGCCGTAGCGGGGTCGAGCAGTACTTC
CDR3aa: CASSRSGVEQYF

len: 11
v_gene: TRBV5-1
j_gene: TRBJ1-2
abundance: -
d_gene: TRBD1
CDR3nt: TGCGCCAGCAGCTTCGGACAGGGGTACACCTTC
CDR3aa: CASSFGQGYTF

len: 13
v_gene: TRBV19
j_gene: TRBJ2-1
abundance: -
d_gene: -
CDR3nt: TGTGCCAGTAGTACCACAGAGTACAATGAGCAGTTCTTC
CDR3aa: CASSTTEYNEQFF

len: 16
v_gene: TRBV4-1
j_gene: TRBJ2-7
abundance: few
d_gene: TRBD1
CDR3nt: TGCGCCAGCAGCCAAGATCGGACAGGGAAGTACTACGAGCAGTACTTC
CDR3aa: CASSQDRTGKYYEQYF

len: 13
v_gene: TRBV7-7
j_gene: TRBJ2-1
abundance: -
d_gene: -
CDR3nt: TGTGCCAGCAGCTTAGGTAGCGGCAATGAGCAGTTCTTC
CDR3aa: CASSLGSGNEQFF

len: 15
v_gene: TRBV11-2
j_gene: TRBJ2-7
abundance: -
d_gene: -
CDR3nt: TGTGCCAGCAGCTTAGTAGGAGGTCAACCTTACGAGCAGTACTTC
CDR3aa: CASSLVGGQPYEQYF

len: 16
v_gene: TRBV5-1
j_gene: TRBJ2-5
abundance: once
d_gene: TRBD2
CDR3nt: TGCGCCAGCAGCCCCACTAGCGGGAGGGGGCAAGAGACCCAGTACTTC
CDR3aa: CASSPTSGRGQETQYF

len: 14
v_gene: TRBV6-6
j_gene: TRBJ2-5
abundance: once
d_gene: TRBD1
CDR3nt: TGTGCCAGCAGTCCCCGGACAGGGCCAGAGACCCAGTACTTC
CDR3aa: CASSPRTGPETQYF

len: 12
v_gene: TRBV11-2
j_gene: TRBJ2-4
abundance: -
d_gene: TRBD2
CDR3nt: TGTGCCAGCAGCTTGGGCGGGGGAGAAATGTACTTC
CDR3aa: CASSLGGGEMYF

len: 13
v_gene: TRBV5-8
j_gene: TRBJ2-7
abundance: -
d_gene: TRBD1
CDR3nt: TGTGCCAGCAGCACCGGGACAGCATACGAGCAGTACTTC
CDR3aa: CASSTGTAYEQYF

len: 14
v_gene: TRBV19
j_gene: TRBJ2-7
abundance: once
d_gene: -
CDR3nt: TGTGCCAGCGCCCCCGGGACCCCGGCCTACGAGCAGTACTTC
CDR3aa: CASAPGTPAYEQYF

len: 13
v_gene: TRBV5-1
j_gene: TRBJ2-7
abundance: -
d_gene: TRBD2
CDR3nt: TGCGCCAGCAGCCTGACTAGCGGGAACGAGCAGTACTTC
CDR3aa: CASSLTSGNEQYF

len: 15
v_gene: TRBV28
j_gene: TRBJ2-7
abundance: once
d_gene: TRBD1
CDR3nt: TGTGCCAGCAACACAGGGGGCGGGTACGGCTACGAGCAGTACTTC
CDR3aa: CASNTGGGYGYEQYF

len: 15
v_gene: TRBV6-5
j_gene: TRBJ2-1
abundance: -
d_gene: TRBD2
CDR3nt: TGTGCCAGCAGTTACCCGCTAGCGGGAGTTTATGAGCAGTTCTTC
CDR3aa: CASSYPLAGVYEQFF

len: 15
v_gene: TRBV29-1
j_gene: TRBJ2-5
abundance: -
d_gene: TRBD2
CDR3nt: TGCAGCGTTGCGGGTGGGCTAGCGGGAGGAGAGACCCAGTACTTC
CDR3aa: CSVAGGLAGGETQYF

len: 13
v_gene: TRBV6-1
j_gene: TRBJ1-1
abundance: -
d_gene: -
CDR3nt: TGTGCCAGCAGTGAAGAGGTGTATACTGAAGCTTTCTTT
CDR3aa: CASSEEVYTEAFF

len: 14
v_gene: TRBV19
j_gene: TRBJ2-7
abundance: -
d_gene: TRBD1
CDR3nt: TGTGCCAGTAGTATAGGGACAGGGTTCTACGAGCAGTACTTC
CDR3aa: CASSIGTGFYEQYF

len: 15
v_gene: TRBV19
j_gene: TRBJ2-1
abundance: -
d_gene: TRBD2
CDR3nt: TGTGCCAGTAGTACCGGGACTAGCGGATACAATGAGCAGTTCTTC
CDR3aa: CASSTGTSGYNEQFF

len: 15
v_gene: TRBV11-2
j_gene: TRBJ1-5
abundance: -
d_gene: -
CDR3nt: TGTGCCAGCAGCTTAGGCCCCCATAGCAATCAGCCCCAGCATTTT
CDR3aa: CASSLGPHSNQPQHF

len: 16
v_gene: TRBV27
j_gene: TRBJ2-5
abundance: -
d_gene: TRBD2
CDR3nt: TGTGCCAGCAGTTTAATCGGCGGGAGGAGCGGGGAGACCCAGTACTTC
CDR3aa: CASSLIGGRSGETQYF